One sample yielded the 17 T cell receptor beta chains listed below, sequenced in a study of OX40 agonist ivuxolimab in advanced cancers. Libraries were prepared by immunoSEQ multiplex PCR; TCRdb keeps only in-frame clonotypes and omits some of them. The sample holds about 73,000 clones, around 90% seen once. Sequencing was performed on CD4+ or CD8+ T cells sorted from blood, taken in a trial of the OX40 agonist ivuxolimab. Every receptor here comes from an adult with an advanced solid tumor such as melanoma, head and neck, liver or kidney cancer.

This clone was counted once. The chain uses TRBV19 and TRBJ1-4; a possible D gene is TRBD1 (5 bases). V was trimmed by 3 bases and J by 7 bases, leaving 15 bases between them. This CDR3 is built from 15 residues. Germline V gene data show CDR1 as LNHDA and CDR2 as SQIVND (reference sequence). CDR3 protein: CASSMTASTGEKLFF. The CDR3 DNA reads TGTGCCAGTAGTATGACAGCTTCGACGGGTGAAAAACTGTTTTTT.

V is TRBV11-2 and J is TRBJ2-5; 10 bases align to TRBD2. The CDR3 length is 15 residues. Unmatched junction bases numbered 3, after V lost 3 bases and J lost 2 bases. Germline V gene sequence: CDR1 SGHAT, CDR2 FQNNGV. In nucleotides, the CDR3 is TGTGCCAGCAGCTTTACTAGCGGGGTGCAAGAGACCCAGTACTTC. It is translated as CASSFTSGVQETQYF.

The chain recombines TRBV19 with TRBJ2-7; either TRBD1 or TRBD2 may supply D (6 bases each). Germline CDR1 is LNHDA and CDR2 is SQIVND (reference sequence). The CDR3 covers 14 residues. V was trimmed by 4 bases and J by 4 bases, leaving 14 bases between them. CDR3 amino acids: CASSTGEEYYEQYF. CDR3 DNA: TGTGCCAGTAGTACAGGGGAGGAGTATTACGAGCAGTACTTC.

The CDR3 DNA follows: TGTGCCATCAGTGAAAGTGGGGACGAGCAGTTCTTC. Translation gives CAISESGDEQFF. The chain recombines TRBV10-3 with TRBJ2-1; TRBD1 or TRBD2 may be the D gene (5 bases each). This CDR3 is 12 amino acids long. The V gene's germline CDR1 is ENHRY and CDR2 SYGVKD. Trimming took off 3 bases at V and 10 bases at J, with 10 bases between the two ends.

In this sample, this clone turned up a few times. The chain links TRBV13 to TRBJ2-7, with TRBD2 matching 11 bases. CDR3 length equals 13 residues. V shed 6 bases, J shed 5 bases, and the junction held 3 bases outside the gene matches. Germline assignment: CDR1 PRHDT and CDR2 FYEKMQ (reference sequence). The CDR3 DNA is TGTGCCAGCAGACTAGCGGGAGCCCACGAGCAGTACTTC. This encodes CASRLAGAHEQYF.

The chain joins TRBV4-1 to TRBJ2-7, with D unclear. V lost 0 bases and J 4 bases, leaving 7 bases between the germline ends. CDR3 length: 13 amino acids. Per the germline V gene, CDR1 is MGHRA and CDR2 is YSYEKL. The DNA of the CDR3 is TGCGCCAGCAGCCAAGACTCGGCTTACGAGCAGTACTTC. This encodes CASSQDSAYEQYF.

The sample holds one count of this clone. The J gene is TRBJ2-2, the V gene TRBV7-9, with 7 nucleotides matching TRBD2. Germline assignment: CDR1 SEHNR and CDR2 FQNEAQ (reference sequence). The junction had 7 bases not matched to a gene; V was cut back by 0 bases and J by 6 bases. The CDR3 runs 16 residues. The CDR3 coding sequence is TGTGCCAGCAGCTTAGCGGGGAGCGGGGTCGCCGGGGAGCTGTTTTTT. Its protein product is CASSLAGSGVAGELFF.

The genes are TRBV7-8 and TRBJ2-5; TRBD1 matches 10 bases. Trimming at V came to 10 bases and at J to 4 bases, leaving 12 bases not matched to a gene. This CDR3 spans 15 amino acids. Germline V lookup: CDR1 SGHVS, CDR2 FQNEAQ. For the CDR3, the DNA is TGTGCCACCATCGTGGGACAGGGGTTAGGAGAGACCCAGTACTTC. As protein: CATIVGQGLGETQYF.

This clone was picked up one time. The chain combines TRBV6-1 with TRBJ2-1, with D possibly being TRBD1 (5 bases). Trimming removed 8 bases from V and 9 bases from J, with 17 bases in between. CDR1 MNHNS and CDR2 SASEGT come from the germline V gene. This CDR3 has 13 amino acids. The CDR3 DNA reads TGTGCCAGCGGGGCCCCAAATTTTCTTGAGCAGTTCTTC. Translated, it gives CASGAPNFLEQFF.

For the CDR3, the DNA is TGTGCCAGCTACGACAGGGCCTATGGCTACACCTTC. Its protein is CASYDRAYGYTF. This rearrangement joins TRBV9 to TRBJ1-2, with 7 bases lining up with TRBD1. Germline CDR1 is SGDLS and CDR2 is YYNGEE. J gave up 4 bases and V 7 bases, and 4 bases lay outside the gene matches. This CDR3 has 12 residues.

This clone was detected a few times. This sequence joins TRBV7-9 and TRBJ1-1, with unresolved D. CDR3 length equals 13 residues. V dropped 4 bases and J dropped 0 bases, with 6 bases sitting between them. The germline CDR1 and CDR2 sequences are SEHNR and FQNEAQ (reference sequence). The CDR3: CASSSRVNTEAFF. As DNA, the CDR3 is TGTGCCAGCAGCTCCCGAGTGAACACTGAAGCTTTCTTT. The variable domain in full, completed from reference TRBV7-9 and TRBJ1-1, reads DTGVSQNPRHKITKRGQNVTFRCDPISEHNRLYWYRQTLGQGPEFLTYFQNEAQLEKSRLLSDRFSAERPKGSFSTLEIQRTEQGDSAMYLCASSSRVNTEAFFGQGTRLTVV.

The chain has TRBV6-1 and TRBJ1-2; D is uncertain. Trimming stripped 8 bases from V and 5 bases from J, with 15 bases between. The CDR3 totals 13 residues. Germline lookup yields CDR1 MNHNS and CDR2 SASEGT. The CDR3 DNA follows: TGTGCCAGCCGTCGGACTCAAGAGTATGGCTACACCTTC. It specifies CASRRTQEYGYTF.

The rearrangement uses TRBV29-1 and TRBJ2-1; no definite D call. The germline gives CDR1 SQVTM, CDR2 ANQGSEA. Trimming left V 1 base short and J 9 bases short, with 10 bases between. The CDR3 is 12 amino acids. The CDR3 bases are TGCAGCGTTGAAGGGTTAGGCGGTGAGCAGTTCTTC. Its translation: CSVEGLGGEQFF.

The chain employs TRBV4-2 and TRBJ1-5, with D maybe TRBD1 (6 bases). This CDR3 is 15 amino acids long. The V gene lost 0 bases and the J gene lost 7 bases, with 13 bases spanning the gap. Germline V gives CDR1 LGHNA, CDR2 YNFKEQ. The CDR3 sequence is CASSQETGGRQPQHF. The DNA of the CDR3 is TGTGCCAGCAGCCAAGAGACGGGGGGCCGGCAGCCCCAGCATTTT.

The chain recombines TRBV5-1 with TRBJ2-7; 7 bases agree with TRBD1. Trimming at V came to 4 bases and at J to 2 bases, leaving 3 bases not matched to a gene. The CDR3 has 13 amino acids. Germline V lookup: CDR1 SGHRS, CDR2 YFSETQ. The DNA of the CDR3 is TGCGCCAGCAGCCAAGACAGGGCCTACGAGCAGTACTTC. Translating gives CASSQDRAYEQYF.

The CDR3 spells CASSVRTGFDGELFF. The CDR3 DNA is TGTGCCAGCAGCGTCCGGACAGGATTTGACGGGGAGCTGTTTTTT. The chain recombines TRBV7-9 with TRBJ2-2; 7 nucleotides agree with TRBD1. The germline CDR1 and CDR2 sequences are SEHNR and FQNEAQ (reference sequence). CDR3 length equals 15 residues. The ends lost 5 bases at V and 7 bases at J; junction bases unmatched: 10.

The chain combines TRBV4-1 with TRBJ2-3; the D gene is possibly TRBD1 (5 bases). The CDR3 totals 15 residues. Trimming removed 3 bases from V and 3 bases from J, with 13 bases in between. Germline CDR1 reads MGHRA; CDR2 reads YSYEKL. For the CDR3, the DNA is TGCGCCAGCAGCCACGGACAACGTTCGACAGATACGCAGTATTTT. The encoded protein is CASSHGQRSTDTQYF.